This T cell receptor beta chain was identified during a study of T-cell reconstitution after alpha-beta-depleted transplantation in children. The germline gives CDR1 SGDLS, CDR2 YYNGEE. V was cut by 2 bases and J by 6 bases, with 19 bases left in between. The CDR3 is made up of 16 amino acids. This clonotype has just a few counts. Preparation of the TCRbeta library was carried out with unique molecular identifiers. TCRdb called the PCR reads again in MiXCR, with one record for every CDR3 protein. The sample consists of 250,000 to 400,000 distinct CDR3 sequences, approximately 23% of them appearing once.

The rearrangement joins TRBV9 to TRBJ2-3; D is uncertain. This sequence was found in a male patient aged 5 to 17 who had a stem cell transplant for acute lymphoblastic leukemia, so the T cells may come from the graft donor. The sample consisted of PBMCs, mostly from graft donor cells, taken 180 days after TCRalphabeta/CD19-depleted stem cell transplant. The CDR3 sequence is CASSVARSGHTDTQYF. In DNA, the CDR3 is TGTGCCAGCAGCGTTGCTAGATCGGGCCACACGGATACGCAGTATTTT.